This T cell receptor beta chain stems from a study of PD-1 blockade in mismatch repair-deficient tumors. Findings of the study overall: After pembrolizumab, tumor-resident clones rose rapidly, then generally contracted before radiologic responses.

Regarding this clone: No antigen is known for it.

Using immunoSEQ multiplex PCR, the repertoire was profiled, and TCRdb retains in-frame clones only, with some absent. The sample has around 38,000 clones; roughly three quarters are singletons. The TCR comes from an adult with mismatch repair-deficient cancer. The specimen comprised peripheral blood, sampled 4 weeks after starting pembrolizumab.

Here the CDR3 reads CASSQEALAGGEGTKNIQYF. The CDR3, as DNA: TGCGCCAGCAGCCAAGAGGCACTAGCGGGAGGAGAGGGGACCAAAAACATTCAGTACTTC. V usage is TRBV4-1 and J usage is TRBJ2-4; the match to TRBD2 covers 12 bases. There are 20 residues in the CDR3. Germline-derived CDR1 and CDR2 are MGHRA and YSYEKL. V shed 0 bases and J 2 bases; nucleotides not matched to a gene: 11.